The 21 T cell receptor beta chains presented below share a single source sample, sequenced in a study of blood T cell repertoires in COVID-19. Measured with immunoSEQ multiplex PCR; TCRdb has only the in-frame clones, and not every one. The sample lists fewer than 200,000 clones, approximately 78% occurring once. Sequenced sample: PBMCs or T cells enriched from blood (not recorded which). These receptors originate from a woman aged 45-59 years who had recovered from COVID-19.

V usage is TRBV27 and J usage is TRBJ1-2, with a weak D call TRBD1 (5 bases). From germline, CDR1 is MNHEY and CDR2 SMNVEV (reference sequence). CDR3 size: 14 residues. Deletions cut 7 bases from V and 2 bases from J, with 14 bases between. The CDR3 is CASTRSPGNYGYTF. CDR3 nucleotide sequence: TGTGCCAGCACCCGCAGTCCAGGGAACTATGGCTACACCTTC.

The rearrangement links TRBV5-5 to TRBJ2-7; 7 nucleotides align to TRBD1. V lost 2 bases and J lost 0; bases outside the gene matches: 5. The germline gives CDR1 SGHKS, CDR2 YYEKEE (reference sequence). This CDR3 is 15 amino acids long. In DNA form, the CDR3 reads TGTGCCAGCAGCTTCCTCCGGGACAGCTCCTACGAGCAGTACTTC. Translation: CASSFLRDSSYEQYF.

V is TRBV30 and J is TRBJ2-5, with a tentative D call TRBD1 (5 bases). CDR1 is GTSNPN and CDR2 is SVGIG in the germline V gene (reference sequence). Trimming stripped 2 bases from V and 1 base from J, with 14 bases between. This CDR3 comprises 15 residues. The CDR3 region has the DNA TGTGCCTGGAGTAAAATGGGGCAGCCCCAAGAGACCCAGTACTTC. This encodes CAWSKMGQPQETQYF.

CDR3: CASEKGTSGSGEQFF. DNA for the CDR3: TGTGCCAGCGAAAAGGGGACTAGCGGGAGCGGGGAGCAGTTCTTC. This sequence joins TRBV3-1 (or the pseudogene TRBV3-2) and TRBJ2-1; TRBD2 aligns across 14 bases. Trimming removed 8 bases from V and 10 bases from J; junction bases left unmatched: 10. There are 15 residues in the CDR3. From germline, CDR1 is LGHDT and CDR2 YNNKEL (reference sequence).

The rearrangement links TRBV6-5 to TRBJ1-5, with TRBD1 as a possible D gene (5 bases). Per germline, CDR1 MNHEY and CDR2 SVGAGI. The V gene lost 8 bases and the J gene lost 3 bases, with 8 bases spanning the gap. The CDR3 totals 12 residues. The CDR3 bases are TGTGCCAGCGACAGCTTCAATCAGCCCCAGCATTTT. Translation: CASDSFNQPQHF.

DNA for the CDR3: TGTGCCAGCAGCTCTAGCGGGAGGGCCTTAGATACGCAGTATTTT. It encodes CASSSSGRALDTQYF. The rearrangement uses TRBV7-8 and TRBJ2-3, with 12 bases lining up with TRBD2. The germline gives CDR1 SGHVS, CDR2 FQNEAQ. Trimming removed 4 bases from V and 5 bases from J; junction bases left unmatched: 4. This CDR3 comprises 15 residues.

This chain joins TRBV3-1 (or the pseudogene TRBV3-2) and TRBJ2-5; perhaps TRBD1 as D (5 bases). Germline values: CDR1 LGHDT, CDR2 YNNKEL (reference sequence). Trimming stripped 0 bases from V and 5 bases from J, with 10 bases between. The CDR3 loop spans 14 amino acids. CDR3 nucleotide sequence: TGTGCCAGCAGCCAAGATATGCAGGGTGAGACCCAGTACTTC. Its translation: CASSQDMQGETQYF.

This clone was counted a few times. The chain joins TRBV7-2 to TRBJ2-2; 7 bases align to TRBD1. The CDR3 spans 16 residues. The germline V gene encodes CDR1 SGHTA and CDR2 FQGNSA. V shed 0 bases, J shed 6 bases, and the junction held 7 bases outside the gene matches. This chain's CDR3 is CASSLAAGGGSGELFF. DNA of the CDR3: TGTGCCAGCAGCTTAGCGGCAGGGGGTGGATCCGGGGAGCTGTTTTTT.

The chain carries TRBV7-3 and TRBJ1-1; D perhaps matches TRBD1 (6 bases). This CDR3 region has 13 residues. Germline CDR1 and CDR2: SGHTA and FQGTGA. Trimming left V 2 bases short and J 4 bases short, with 8 bases between. CDR3 in amino acids: CASSLAGATEAFF. For the CDR3, the DNA is TGTGCCAGCAGCTTAGCAGGGGCCACTGAAGCTTTCTTT.

The V call is TRBV11-2, the J call TRBJ1-5, with D possibly TRBD1 on 6 matching bases. V was clipped by 4 bases and J by 0 bases, with 7 bases between them. Germline CDR1 and CDR2: SGHAT and FQNNGV. The CDR3 covers 14 residues. As DNA, the CDR3 is TGTGCCAGCAGCTCAGGGGATAGCAATCAGCCCCAGCATTTT. Protein: CASSSGDSNQPQHF.

The V call is TRBV5-1, the J call TRBJ2-2, with 12 positions matching TRBD1. Per germline, CDR1 SGHRS and CDR2 YFSETQ. Germline trimming cut 1 base from V and 4 bases from J; bases unmatched to any gene: 2. The CDR3 totals 16 residues. DNA for the CDR3: TGCGCCAGCAGCTTGACGGGACAGGGGGCCACCGGGGAGCTGTTTTTT. It specifies CASSLTGQGATGELFF.

The J gene is TRBJ1-1, the V gene TRBV3-1 (or the pseudogene TRBV3-2); 7 bases match TRBD1. Germline values: CDR1 LGHDT, CDR2 YNNKEL (reference sequence). J was trimmed by 4 bases and V by 1 base; bases with no gene match: 3. CDR3 length equals 14 residues. The CDR3 here is CASSQGQGSTEAFF. The CDR3 nucleotides read TGTGCCAGCAGCCAAGGACAGGGTAGCACTGAAGCTTTCTTT.

The chain carries TRBV19 and TRBJ1-5, with 7 bases that match TRBD1. V shed 6 bases and J 5 bases; nucleotides not matched to a gene: 7. Germline values: CDR1 LNHDA, CDR2 SQIVND (reference sequence). The CDR3 consists of 14 residues. As DNA, the CDR3 is TGTGCCAGTAGCTATCGACAGGGCGATCAGCCCCAGCATTTT. Translating it yields CASSYRQGDQPQHF.

The V and J genes are TRBV7-9 and TRBJ2-3; 7 bases are a match to TRBD1. The V gene end was trimmed by 0 bases and the J gene end by 6 bases; junction bases not matched to a gene: 9. Germline values: CDR1 SEHNR, CDR2 FQNEAQ (reference sequence). The CDR3 loop spans 16 amino acids. Here the CDR3 DNA reads TGTGCCAGCAGCTTAGCGCGACAGGGTTTAGGGGATACGCAGTATTTT. The encoded protein is CASSLARQGLGDTQYF.

The chain couples TRBV11-2 to TRBJ2-1, with 11 bases fitting TRBD2. The V segment lost 4 bases and the J segment 10 bases; nucleotides outside the gene matches: 6. CDR3 size: 14 residues. CDR1 SGHAT and CDR2 FQNNGV come from the germline V gene. CDR3: CASSSTSGSGEQFF. CDR3 nucleotides: TGTGCCAGCAGCTCCACTAGCGGGAGTGGCGAGCAGTTCTTC.

The chain couples TRBV4-1 to TRBJ2-7; 8 bases are shared with TRBD2. With 0 bases clipped from V and 2 bases from J, the junction kept 3 bases outside the gene matches. The CDR3 runs to 15 residues. Per germline, CDR1 MGHRA and CDR2 YSYEKL. CDR3 bases: TGCGCCAGCAGCCAAGAGACTAGCGCAACCTACGAGCAGTACTTC. Residues: CASSQETSATYEQYF.

The chain combines TRBV5-1 with TRBJ2-7, with D possibly TRBD1 on 5 matching bases. This CDR3 is built from 12 residues. Per germline, CDR1 SGHRS and CDR2 YFSETQ. V lost 2 bases and J 4 bases, leaving 7 bases between the germline ends. The DNA for the CDR3 is TGCGCCAGCAGCTTCAGGGAATACGAGCAGTACTTC. This translates into CASSFREYEQYF.

V usage is TRBV6-6 and J usage is TRBJ1-2; 8 bases map to TRBD1. Trimming at V came to 2 bases and at J to 2 bases, leaving 4 bases not matched to a gene. Germline CDR1 MNHNY, CDR2 SVGAGI (reference sequence). The CDR3 has 15 amino acids. The CDR3 loop reads CASSYTGGQNYGYTF. For the CDR3, the DNA is TGTGCCAGCAGTTACACAGGGGGACAAAACTATGGCTACACCTTC.

This clone showed up just once. The chain employs TRBV27 and TRBJ1-2; D is undetermined. This CDR3 comprises 14 residues. The ends were cut back, 8 bases at V and 4 bases at J, with 17 bases in the middle. Germline lookup yields CDR1 MNHEY and CDR2 SMNVEV (reference sequence). In nucleotides, the CDR3 is TGTGCCAGCCATGCCGGGTCTGTCCCCTATGGCTACACCTTC. Encoded protein: CASHAGSVPYGYTF.

The chain links TRBV29-1 to TRBJ1-2, with 7 bases that match TRBD1. The CDR3 is made up of 14 amino acids. Germline CDR1 reads SQVTM; CDR2 reads ANQGSEA. J lost 5 bases, V lost 4 bases, and 10 bases had no gene match. CDR3 sequence (DNA): TGCAGCGTTGGACAGGGTGGAGGAGGTTATGGCTACACCTTC. Protein: CSVGQGGGGYGYTF.

The chain is built from TRBV7-2 and TRBJ2-1, with 7 bases identical to TRBD1. V shed 1 base, J shed 9 bases, and the junction held 12 bases outside the gene matches. Germline V gene lookup returns CDR1 SGHTA and CDR2 FQGNSA. The CDR3 totals 16 residues. This chain's CDR3 is CASSLGRQGQGREQFF. The CDR3 region has the DNA TGTGCCAGCAGCTTAGGTAGACAGGGCCAGGGGCGTGAGCAGTTCTTC.